A selection of T cell receptor beta chains follows, all from one sample in a study of blood T cell repertoires in COVID-19. Assay used: immunoSEQ multiplex PCR; TCRdb lists only in-frame clones, some missing. The sample has under 50,000 clones; more than 80% are singletons. Sequencing was performed on peripheral blood. These TCRs come from a man between 60 and 75 years old with COVID-19, enrolled during active disease. The CDR3 runs from the conserved cysteine through the conserved F or W. Fields, in order: J gene, V gene, D gene, clone size, CDR3 protein, CDR3 DNA. The D gene is left open where the match is weak. Size is stated for part of the rows, as once, few or many counts, or as a class when the clone is expanded.

TRBJ2-3,TRBV18,TRBD2,NA,CASSPTIAGGTDTQYF,TGTGCCAGCTCACCAACAATCGCGGGGGGCACAGATACGCAGTATTTT
TRBJ1-4,TRBV5-4,NA,once,CASSLGGRAHEKLFF,TGTGCCAGCAGCTTGGGGGGCAGGGCCCATGAAAAACTGTTTTTT
TRBJ2-5,TRBV6-6,NA,NA,CASMRETQYF,TGTGCCAGCATGAGGGAGACCCAGTACTTC
TRBJ2-2,TRBV30,TRBD2,few,CAWGGIAGANTGELFF,TGTGCCTGGGGGGGCATAGCGGGGGCGAACACCGGGGAGCTGTTTTTT
TRBJ1-3,TRBV30,TRBD1,NA,CAWRDRGSGNTIYF,TGTGCCTGGAGGGACAGGGGATCAGGAAACACCATATATTTT
TRBJ2-7,TRBV3-1/TRBV3-2,NA,NA,CASSRGPSSYEQYF,TGTGCCAGCAGCCGCGGGCCGTCCTCCTACGAGCAGTACTTC
TRBJ2-7,TRBV7-8,NA,NA,CASTRRPRGSYEQYF,TGTGCCAGCACCAGAAGACCTCGGGGGTCCTACGAGCAGTACTTC
TRBJ1-2,TRBV3-1/TRBV3-2,NA,NA,CASSQAAQVGQVYGYTF,TGTGCCAGCAGCCAAGCAGCGCAGGTGGGGCAGGTCTATGGCTACACCTTC
TRBJ2-7,TRBV28,TRBD1,once,CASSSNIGTGGFEQYF,TGTGCCAGCAGTTCTAACATTGGGACAGGGGGCTTCGAGCAGTACTTC
TRBJ1-2,TRBV7-9,NA,NA,CASRVTTARYGYTF,TGTGCCAGCAGAGTAACGACAGCTCGCTATGGCTACACCTTC
TRBJ2-1,TRBV6-5,TRBD1,NA,CASMAGTVRNEQFF,TGTGCCAGCATGGCCGGGACAGTACGCAATGAGCAGTTCTTC
TRBJ2-7,TRBV7-8,TRBD1,NA,CASSLGQDYEQYF,TGTGCCAGCAGCCTAGGACAGGACTACGAGCAGTACTTC
TRBJ2-2,TRBV9,NA,NA,CASSSLAGELFF,TGTGCCAGCAGCTCCCTCGCCGGGGAGCTGTTTTTT
TRBJ2-7,TRBV7-8,TRBD2,NA,CASSPQTSSMSYEQYF,TGTGCCAGCAGCCCCCAGACTAGCTCGATGTCCTACGAGCAGTACTTC
TRBJ1-1,TRBV5-3,TRBD1,NA,CARSSTMDRDTEAFF,TGTGCCAGAAGCTCGACGATGGACAGGGACACTGAAGCTTTCTTT
TRBJ1-2,TRBV5-1,NA,NA,CASSLEEGYYGYTF,TGCGCCAGCAGCTTGGAGGAGGGGTACTATGGCTACACCTTC
TRBJ2-7,TRBV28,TRBD2,NA,CASSLAGVSGGEQYF,TGTGCCAGCAGTTTAGCGGGAGTGTCGGGGGGCGAGCAGTACTTC
TRBJ1-5,TRBV18,TRBD1,NA,CASSRDRGYSNQPQHF,TGTGCCAGCTCACGGGACAGGGGATATAGCAATCAGCCCCAGCATTTT
TRBJ1-2,TRBV24-1,TRBD1,few,CATSDRTGLGYTF,TGTGCCACCAGTGATAGGACAGGGCTTGGCTACACCTTC
TRBJ1-2,TRBV27,NA,NA,CASSSSPLPGARAGSNYGYTF,TGTGCCAGCAGTTCCTCCCCACTCCCCGGGGCCAGGGCGGGATCTAACTATGGCTACACCTTC
TRBJ2-2,TRBV24-1,NA,NA,CATSDPGGLNTGELFF,TGTGCCACCAGTGACCCGGGGGGCCTGAACACCGGGGAGCTGTTTTTT
TRBJ1-6,TRBV5-1,NA,NA,CASSLPDRNNSPLHF,TGCGCCAGCAGCCTGCCGGACAGAAATAATTCACCCCTCCACTTT
TRBJ1-5,TRBV9,TRBD1,NA,CASGTGENQPQHF,TGTGCCAGTGGTACAGGGGAGAATCAGCCCCAGCATTTT
TRBJ2-5,TRBV5-1,NA,NA,CASSLSGAQETQYF,TGCGCCAGCAGCTTGTCTGGGGCCCAAGAGACCCAGTACTTC
TRBJ2-3,TRBV7-2,TRBD2,NA,CATSALAGFTDTQYF,TGTGCCACAAGCGCTCTAGCGGGGTTCACAGATACGCAGTATTTT
TRBJ2-7,TRBV2,NA,once,CASSYGNEQYF,TGTGCCAGCAGTTACGGGAACGAGCAGTACTTC
TRBJ1-2,TRBV28,TRBD1,NA,CASSSPGGGGYTF,TGTGCCAGCAGTTCTCCAGGGGGCGGTGGCTACACCTTC
TRBJ1-5,TRBV19,TRBD1,NA,CASTGTGPLNQPQHF,TGTGCCAGTACCGGGACAGGGCCTCTCAATCAGCCCCAGCATTTT
TRBJ1-5,TRBV7-2,NA,NA,CASSADSSNQPQHF,TGTGCCAGCAGCGCAGACAGTAGCAATCAGCCCCAGCATTTT
TRBJ1-2,TRBV5-4,NA,once,CASISDSDGYTF,TGTGCCAGCATCTCGGACAGCGATGGCTACACCTTC
TRBJ1-2,TRBV15,NA,NA,CATSRVTGSGYTF,TGTGCCACCAGCAGAGTGACAGGTAGTGGCTACACCTTC
TRBJ1-4,TRBV5-1,NA,NA,CASSGGQSNEKLFF,TGCGCCAGCAGCGGAGGACAGTCTAATGAAAAACTGTTTTTT
TRBJ1-2,TRBV19,NA,NA,CASSMRDWGYTF,TGTGCCAGTAGTATGAGGGACTGGGGCTACACCTTC
TRBJ2-7,TRBV7-2,NA,NA,CASSLVGAGASYEQYF,TGTGCCAGCAGCTTAGTGGGGGCAGGGGCATCCTACGAGCAGTACTTC
TRBJ2-5,TRBV15,NA,once,CATSITRQKETQYF,TGTGCCACCAGCATCACCAGACAGAAAGAGACCCAGTACTTC
TRBJ1-2,TRBV27,NA,NA,CASSTHGGGQLYGYTF,TGTGCCAGCAGTACCCACGGGGGGGGACAACTATACGGCTACACCTTC
TRBJ1-5,TRBV7-9,NA,once,CASSLGRDQPQHF,TGTGCCAGCAGCTTAGGAAGAGATCAGCCCCAGCATTTT
TRBJ2-2,TRBV13,TRBD2,NA,CASSLGLATTGELFF,TGTGCCAGCAGCTTGGGACTAGCGACCACCGGGGAGCTGTTTTTT